The entry that follows covers one TCR beta chain sequence. Its binding antigen is unknown. The record has no base qualities; no much larger clone is one base away. These data are taken from a study of tumor-infiltrating lymphocytes in primary liver carcinoma (dated by TCRdb to between 2016 and 2019). Regarding the complete study: Surgical resection was performed in China between November 2015 and 2016 on about 5 patients with histopathologically diagnosed primary liver carcinoma. Of the five patients (three men and two women, aged 30 to 69 years), four had hepatocellular carcinoma and one had combined HCC and intrahepatic cholangiocarcinoma. Tumors of the five patients were stage T1-T3 N0M0 with maximum diameters of about 4.2 to 11 cm. Roughly 3.65 to 7.13 million productive TCRbeta reads were obtained per sample, and no significant difference in read depth was found between tissue types. For each liver tumor, the study sampled five regions along with adjacent normal tissue and blood, and applied TCRbeta repertoire sequencing, expression microarrays and whole-exome sequencing. A total of 35 or so specimens from 5 patients went through TCRbeta repertoire sequencing, namely 25 tumor regions, 5 adjacent noncancerous liver tissues and 5 peripheral blood samples. Repertoires from technical replicates were highly reproducible, with mean shared-clone rates about 0.9 and correlation coefficients above 0.98. Results and caveats for the whole study, not just this receptor: Only the TCR beta chain was sequenced, which likely underestimates true repertoire diversity because unpaired alpha chains were not captured. Pairs of tumor regions showed greater repertoire overlap (mean around 35%) than tumor-adjacent pairs (about 17%) or tumor-blood pairs (around 15%), which is consistent with antigen-driven expansion. The top 250 clones made up a significantly larger repertoire fraction in tumors than in blood (p = 0.039). Bulk unsorted samples precluded comparing CD4+ and CD8+ T cell repertoires. With just 4 or 5 patients in the study, the authors point out that the findings should be validated in a larger study.

TCRbeta-specific cDNA was reverse-transcribed from 500 ng total RNA using a constant-region primer and ProtoScript II reverse transcriptase. TCRbeta libraries were built with three nested multiplex PCR rounds, a slightly modified ARM-PCR procedure. Multiplex TRBV1-TRBV30 forward primers and a Cbeta reverse primer were used in the first two PCR rounds, each of which was run for approximately 9 cycles. Sample barcodes and Illumina adapters were added in a final 25-cycle PCR using Deep VentR polymerase. Before sequencing, amplicons of 200-500 bp were gel-purified using a QIAquick gel extraction kit. An Illumina HiSeq 2500 was used to sequence the TCRbeta amplicons with 250-bp paired-end reads. Regarding the original processing steps: To recover full CDR3 sequences, reads were quality-trimmed using Trimmomatic v0.33 and paired reads were then merged using FLASH v1.2.11. V, D and J germline segments were assigned to the rearranged TCRbeta sequences by MiGEC v1.2.1b. Clonotype statistics and Shannon-Wiener diversity indices were computed with VDJtools v1.0.0. To cut down on sampling bias, every analysis after diversity analysis relied on just the 250 most abundant clonotypes from each sample. Using fastp trimming at Q25 and MiXCR clonotype assembly, TCRdb reanalyzed the public sequencing data and kept in-frame beta chains. Entries that share a CDR3 protein sequence are merged under the most common genes and DNA. Here the V and J calls rest on TCRdb's processing, not on the authors' analysis. A total of approximately 340,000 distinct CDR3 sequences appear in this sample, 65% of them only once. Clones ranked in the top ten supply 5.5% to 8% of the sample.

CDR1 and CDR2 were assigned from the germline V gene as SGHTA and FQGTGA. V sheds 6 bases and J sheds 6 bases, leaving 16 bases between their ends. Reading from cysteine to phenylalanine, the CDR3 counts 14 amino acids. Only CDR3 DNA is held: 42 bases, read in frame from base 1. TRIzol reagent was used to extract blood RNA from unsorted whole blood, while the DNeasy Blood & Tissue kit provided the germline DNA. Patients had chronic HBV infection and were treatment-naive at sampling. Before surgery, about 4 milliliters of peripheral blood were drawn into K2EDTA tubes. This clonotype was sampled from a man aged 35 to 55 with primary liver carcinoma and hepatitis B virus infection. The specimen sequenced was peripheral blood. The sequence joins TRBV7-3 to TRBJ2-3; the D gene remains uncertain. The CDR3 has the sequence CASRLISGTDTQYF. The bases read TGTGCCAGCAGACTAATATCGGGTACCGATACGCAGTATTTT.